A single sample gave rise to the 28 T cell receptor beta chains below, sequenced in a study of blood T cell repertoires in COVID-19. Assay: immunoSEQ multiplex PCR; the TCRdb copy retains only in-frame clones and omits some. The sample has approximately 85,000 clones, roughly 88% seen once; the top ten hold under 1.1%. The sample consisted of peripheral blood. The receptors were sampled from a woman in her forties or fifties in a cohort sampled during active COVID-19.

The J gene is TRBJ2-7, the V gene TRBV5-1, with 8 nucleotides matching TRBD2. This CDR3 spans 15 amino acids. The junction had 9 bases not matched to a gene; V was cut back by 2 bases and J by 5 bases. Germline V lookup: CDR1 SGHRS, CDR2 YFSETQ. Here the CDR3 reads CASSLLSGRGDEQYF. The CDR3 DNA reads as TGCGCCAGCAGCTTACTAAGCGGGAGAGGGGACGAGCAGTACTTC.

Here the CDR3 DNA reads TGTGCCTCTCTTCAGGGGGGCTATGGCTACACCTTC. Translating it yields CASLQGGYGYTF. This chain connects TRBV30 to TRBJ1-2; the match to TRBD1 covers 7 bases. Trimming cost V 7 bases and J 4 bases; bases outside gene matches: 6. Looked up from germline, CDR1 is GTSNPN and CDR2 is SVGIG (reference sequence). CDR3 length equals 12 residues.

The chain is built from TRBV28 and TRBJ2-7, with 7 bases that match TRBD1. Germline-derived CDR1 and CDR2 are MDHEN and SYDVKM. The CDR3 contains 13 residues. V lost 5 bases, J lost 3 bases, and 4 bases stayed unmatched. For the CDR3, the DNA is TGTGCCAGCAGTGAGGGACAGCTCTACGAGCAGTACTTC. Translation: CASSEGQLYEQYF.

CDR3 sequence reads: CASSGTSGPADTQYF. As DNA, the CDR3 is TGTGCCAGCTCCGGGACTAGCGGGCCCGCAGATACGCAGTATTTT. The rearrangement joins TRBV18 to TRBJ2-3; the match to TRBD2 covers 12 bases. V shed 6 bases and J 4 bases; nucleotides not matched to a gene: 5. The germline V gene encodes CDR1 KGHSH and CDR2 LQKENI. The CDR3 has 15 residues.

The CDR3 nucleotides read TGTGCCAGCAGTTCCACCGGGGACAGGCAAGACGAGCAGTACTTC. Encoded protein: CASSSTGDRQDEQYF. The rearrangement links TRBV6-5 to TRBJ2-7; TRBD1 aligns across 8 bases. From germline, CDR1 is MNHEY and CDR2 SVGAGI. This CDR3 is built from 15 residues. The V and J ends lost 4 bases and 5 bases, in that order; junction bases with no gene match: 10.

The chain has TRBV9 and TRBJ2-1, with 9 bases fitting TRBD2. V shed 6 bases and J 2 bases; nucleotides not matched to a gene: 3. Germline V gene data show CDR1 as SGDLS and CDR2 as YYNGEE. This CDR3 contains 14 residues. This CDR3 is CASTWTSAYNEQFF. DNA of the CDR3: TGTGCCAGCACATGGACTAGCGCCTACAATGAGCAGTTCTTC.

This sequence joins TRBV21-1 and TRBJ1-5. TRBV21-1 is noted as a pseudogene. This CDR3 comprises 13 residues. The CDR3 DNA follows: TGTGCCAGCAGCAAAGCAATGGAGGCAGAGCCCCCTTTT. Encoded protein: CASSKAMEAEPPF.

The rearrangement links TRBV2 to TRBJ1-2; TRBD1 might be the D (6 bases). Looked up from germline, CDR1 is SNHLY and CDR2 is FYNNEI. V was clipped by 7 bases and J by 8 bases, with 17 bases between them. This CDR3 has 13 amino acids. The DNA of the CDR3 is TGTGCCAGCACCCTAGGGGGTGGGCGAGGCTACACCTTC. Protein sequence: CASTLGGGRGYTF.

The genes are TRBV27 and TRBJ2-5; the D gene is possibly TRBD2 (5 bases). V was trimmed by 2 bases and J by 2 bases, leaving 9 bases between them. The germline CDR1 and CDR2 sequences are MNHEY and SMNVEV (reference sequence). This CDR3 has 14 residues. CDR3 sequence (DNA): TGTGCCAGCAGTTTACGAGGGATTCAAGAGACCCAGTACTTC. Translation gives CASSLRGIQETQYF.

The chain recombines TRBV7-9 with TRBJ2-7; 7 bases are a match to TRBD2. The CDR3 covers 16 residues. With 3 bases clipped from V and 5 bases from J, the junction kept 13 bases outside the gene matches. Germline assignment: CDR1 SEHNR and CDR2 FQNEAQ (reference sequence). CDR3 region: CASSLGTSVRQNEQYF. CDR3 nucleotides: TGTGCCAGCAGCTTGGGAACTAGCGTCAGACAAAACGAGCAGTACTTC.

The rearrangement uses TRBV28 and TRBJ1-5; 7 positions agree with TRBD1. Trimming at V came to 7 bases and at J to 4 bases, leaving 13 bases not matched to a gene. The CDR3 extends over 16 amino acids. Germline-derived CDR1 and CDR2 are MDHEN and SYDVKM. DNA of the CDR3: TGTGCCAGCACCACGGAAGGGGGCCTGGATAATCAGCCCCAGCATTTT. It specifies CASTTEGGLDNQPQHF.

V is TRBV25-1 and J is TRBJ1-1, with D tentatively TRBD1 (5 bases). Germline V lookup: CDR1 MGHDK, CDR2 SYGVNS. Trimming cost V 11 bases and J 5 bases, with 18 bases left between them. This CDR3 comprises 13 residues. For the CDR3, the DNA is TGTGCCTCCCAGGGTTATCTGGTTACTGAAGCTTTCTTT. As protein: CASQGYLVTEAFF.

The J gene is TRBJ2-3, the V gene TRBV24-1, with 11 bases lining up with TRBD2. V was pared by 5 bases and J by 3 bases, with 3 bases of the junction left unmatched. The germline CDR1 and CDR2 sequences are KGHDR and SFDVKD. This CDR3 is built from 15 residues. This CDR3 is CATSVSGRATDTQYF. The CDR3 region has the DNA TGTGCCACCAGTGTTAGCGGGAGGGCAACAGATACGCAGTATTTT.

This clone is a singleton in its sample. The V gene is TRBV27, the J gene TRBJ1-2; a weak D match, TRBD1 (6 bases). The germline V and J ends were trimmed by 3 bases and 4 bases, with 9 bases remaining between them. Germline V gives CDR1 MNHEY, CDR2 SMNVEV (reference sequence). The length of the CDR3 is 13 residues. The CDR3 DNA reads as TGTGCCAGCAGTTTTCTGGGGGCCTATGGCTACACCTTC. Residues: CASSFLGAYGYTF.

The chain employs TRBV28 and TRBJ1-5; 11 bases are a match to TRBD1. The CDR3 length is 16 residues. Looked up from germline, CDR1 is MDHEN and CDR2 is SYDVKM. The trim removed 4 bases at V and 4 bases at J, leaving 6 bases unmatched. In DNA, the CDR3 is TGTGCCAGCAGTTCCCCCGGGACAGGGGGGAATCAGCCCCAGCATTTT. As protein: CASSSPGTGGNQPQHF.

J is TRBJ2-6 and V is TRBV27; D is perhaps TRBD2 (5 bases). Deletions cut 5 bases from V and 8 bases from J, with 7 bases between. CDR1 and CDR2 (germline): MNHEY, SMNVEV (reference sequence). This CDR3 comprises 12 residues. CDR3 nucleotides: TGTGCCAGCAGTCCTAGCTCCAACGTCCTGACTTTC. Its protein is CASSPSSNVLTF.

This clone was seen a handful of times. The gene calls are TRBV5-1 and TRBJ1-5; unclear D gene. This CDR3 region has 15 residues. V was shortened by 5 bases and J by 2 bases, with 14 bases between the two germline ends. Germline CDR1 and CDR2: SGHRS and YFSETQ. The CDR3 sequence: CASRQGPSGNQPQHF. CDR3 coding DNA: TGCGCCAGCAGACAAGGCCCTAGCGGCAATCAGCCCCAGCATTTT.

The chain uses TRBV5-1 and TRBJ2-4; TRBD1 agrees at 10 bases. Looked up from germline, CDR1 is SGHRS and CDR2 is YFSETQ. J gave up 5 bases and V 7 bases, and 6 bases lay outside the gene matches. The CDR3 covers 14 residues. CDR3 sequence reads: CASSPGQGQNIQYF. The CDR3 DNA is TGCGCCAGCTCCCCGGGACAGGGGCAAAACATTCAGTACTTC.

The CDR3 sequence is CASSPPTSGELFF. CDR3 DNA sequence: TGTGCCAGCAGCCCCCCCACTAGCGGGGAGCTGTTTTTT. The V gene is TRBV7-8, the J gene TRBJ2-2, with D possibly TRBD2 on 5 matching bases. This CDR3 spans 13 amino acids. The V and J ends lost 5 bases and 7 bases respectively, with 11 bases between them. From germline, CDR1 is SGHVS and CDR2 FQNEAQ.

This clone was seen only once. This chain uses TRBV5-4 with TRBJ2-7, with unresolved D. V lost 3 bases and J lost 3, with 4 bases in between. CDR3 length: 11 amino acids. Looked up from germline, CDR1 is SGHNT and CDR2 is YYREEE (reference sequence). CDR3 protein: CASSSYYEQYF. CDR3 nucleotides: TGTGCCAGCAGCTCCTACTACGAGCAGTACTTC.

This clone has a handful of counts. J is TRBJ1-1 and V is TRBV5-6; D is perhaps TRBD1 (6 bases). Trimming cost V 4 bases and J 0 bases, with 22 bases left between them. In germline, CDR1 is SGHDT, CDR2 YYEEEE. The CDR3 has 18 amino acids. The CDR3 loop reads CASSITGSGIRMNTEAFF. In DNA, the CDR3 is TGTGCCAGCAGCATAACAGGGTCGGGGATTAGAATGAACACTGAAGCTTTCTTT.

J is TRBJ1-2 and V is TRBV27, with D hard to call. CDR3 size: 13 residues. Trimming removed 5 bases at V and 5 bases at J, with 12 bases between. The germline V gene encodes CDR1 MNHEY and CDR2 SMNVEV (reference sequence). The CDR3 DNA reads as TGTGCCAGCAGTCCCCAGGATTCTTATGGCTACACCTTC. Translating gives CASSPQDSYGYTF.

In nucleotides, the CDR3 is TGTGCCAGCTCACCCCCAACTAGCGAGGGGAATGAGCAGTTCTTC. Amino acid sequence: CASSPPTSEGNEQFF. The chain combines TRBV18 with TRBJ2-1, with 7 bases lining up with TRBD2. The CDR3 spans 15 residues. The germline gives CDR1 KGHSH, CDR2 LQKENI. Germline trimming cut 3 bases from V and 7 bases from J; bases unmatched to any gene: 9.

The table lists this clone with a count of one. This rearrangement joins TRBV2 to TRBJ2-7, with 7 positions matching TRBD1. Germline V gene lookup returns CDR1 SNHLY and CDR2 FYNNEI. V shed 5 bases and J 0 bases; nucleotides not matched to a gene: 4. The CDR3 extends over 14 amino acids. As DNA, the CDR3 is TGTGCCAGCAGTCGGACAGGCAGCTCCTACGAGCAGTACTTC. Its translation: CASSRTGSSYEQYF.

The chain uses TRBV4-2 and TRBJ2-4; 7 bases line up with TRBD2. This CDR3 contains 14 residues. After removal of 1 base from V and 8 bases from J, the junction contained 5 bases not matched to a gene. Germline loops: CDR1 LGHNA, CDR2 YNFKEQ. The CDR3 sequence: CASSQGAGEHIQYF. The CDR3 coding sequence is TGTGCCAGCAGCCAAGGTGCGGGAGAGCACATTCAGTACTTC.

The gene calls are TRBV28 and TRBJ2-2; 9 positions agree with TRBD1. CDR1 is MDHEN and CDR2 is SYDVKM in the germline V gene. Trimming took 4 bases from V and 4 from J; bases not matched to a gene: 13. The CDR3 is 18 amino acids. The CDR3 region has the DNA TGTGCCAGCAGTTCGGGACAGGGAGGTAGGGACTTCACCGGGGAGCTGTTTTTT. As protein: CASSSGQGGRDFTGELFF.

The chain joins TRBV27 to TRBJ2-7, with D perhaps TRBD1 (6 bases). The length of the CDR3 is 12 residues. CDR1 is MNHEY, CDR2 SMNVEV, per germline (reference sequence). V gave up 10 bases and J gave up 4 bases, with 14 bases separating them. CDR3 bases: TGTGCCACAGGACAGAGTATTTACGAGCAGTACTTC. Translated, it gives CATGQSIYEQYF.

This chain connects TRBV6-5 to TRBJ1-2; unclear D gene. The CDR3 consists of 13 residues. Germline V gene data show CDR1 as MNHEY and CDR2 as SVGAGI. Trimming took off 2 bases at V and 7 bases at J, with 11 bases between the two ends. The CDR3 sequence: CASSYVSASGYTF. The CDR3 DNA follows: TGTGCCAGCAGTTACGTGAGCGCATCTGGCTACACCTTC.